The rows below give T cell receptor beta chains drawn from one sample of a study of neurological immune-mediated disorders. Using its own MiXCR run on the 5' RACE reads, TCRdb lists one record per CDR3 protein. This table has approximately 50,000 distinct CDR3 sequences, over 9% appearing once. The sequenced material came from PBMCs. These TCRs come from an older man with HTLV-1-associated myelopathy (HAM/TSP). CDR3s include the opening cysteine and the closing phenylalanine or tryptophan. A D gene is named only where the DNA matches it firmly. Size is stated for part of the rows, as once, few or many counts, or as a class when the clone is expanded.

j_call clone_size d_call v_call cdr3_nt cdr3_aa
TRBJ1-1 NA TRBD1 TRBV20-1 TGCAGTGCACGGGGACAGGGAAAGGACACTGAAGCTTTCTTT CSARGQGKDTEAFF
TRBJ2-1 many TRBD2 TRBV15 TGTGCCACCAGCGGAAGGACTAGCGGGGAGAGGAATGAGCAGTTCTTC CATSGRTSGERNEQFF
TRBJ2-7 many NA TRBV7-2 TGTGCCAGCAGCTTAGGATGGGCGGCTGCTACCTACGAGCAGTACTTC CASSLGWAAATYEQYF
TRBJ2-2 many NA TRBV5-1 TGCGCCAGCAGCTTGGATGGCAGGGCGAACACCGGGGAGCTGTTTTTT CASSLDGRANTGELFF
TRBJ1-6 many NA TRBV4-3 TGCGCCAGCAGCCAAACCCAAAATTCACCCCTCCACTTT CASSQTQNSPLHF
TRBJ2-3 few TRBD2 TRBV5-5 TGTGCCAGCAGCTTACCAGCGGGAGTAGGCACAGATACGCAGTATTTT CASSLPAGVGTDTQYF
TRBJ2-5 NA NA TRBV6-2/TRBV6-3 TGTGCCAGCAGTTGGGGGGAGACCCAGTACTTC CASSWGETQYF
TRBJ2-7 many NA TRBV16 TGTGCCAGCACCCACCGCGAGGGAAGCGAGCAGTACTTC CASTHREGSEQYF
TRBJ2-7 many TRBD2 TRBV27 TGTGCCAGCAGTTTCTCTGGACTAGCGGGAGATGGGCAGTACTTC CASSFSGLAGDGQYF
TRBJ2-3 many NA TRBV2 TGTGCCAGCAGTGAGACAGATACGCAGTATTTT CASSETDTQYF
TRBJ2-3 many NA TRBV20-1 TGCAGTGCGAGTAGAAACAAGTGGGGTGGAGATACGCAGTATTTT CSASRNKWGGDTQYF
TRBJ2-2 NA NA TRBV18 TGTGCCAGCTCACTCGAGACGGGATCGAACACCGGGGAGCTGTTTTTT CASSLETGSNTGELFF
TRBJ2-4 few TRBD2 TRBV7-9 TGTGCCAGCAGCTCTAGCGGGGTCGGCCTTCAGTACTTC CASSSSGVGLQYF
TRBJ2-7 few NA TRBV7-9 TGTGCCAGCACGCCCAAGGGCCCCGGCGAGCAGTACTTC CASTPKGPGEQYF
TRBJ1-2 NA NA TRBV20-1 TGCAGTGCTAGAGATCCTAGGACTAGCGGCTACACCTTC CSARDPRTSGYTF
TRBJ2-6 medium-sized NA TRBV7-2 TGTGCCAGCAGCCGAGGACCGAACTCTGGGGCCAACGTCCTGACTTTC CASSRGPNSGANVLTF
TRBJ2-7 many TRBD1 TRBV27 TGTGCCACCCAATCCGGACAGGGGAACAACGAGCAGTACTTC CATQSGQGNNEQYF
TRBJ2-7 many NA TRBV7-9 TGTGCCAGCAGCGCCCGGTTCTACGAGCAGTACTTC CASSARFYEQYF
TRBJ2-1 NA TRBD2 TRBV20-1 TGCAGTGCCATGGGGACTAGCGTAAATGAGCAGTTCTTC CSAMGTSVNEQFF
TRBJ1-1 many NA TRBV2 TGTGCCAGCAAGGGCAGTCTAAACACTGAAGCTTTCTTT CASKGSLNTEAFF
TRBJ2-5 many NA TRBV4-1 TGCGCCAGCAGCCAACTCGGGTGGTTAGGGGAGACCCAGTACTTC CASSQLGWLGETQYF
TRBJ2-3 many TRBD2 TRBV28 TGTGCCAGCAGTCGGGGGACTAGCGGGCGGGATACGCAGTATTTT CASSRGTSGRDTQYF
TRBJ1-2 many NA TRBV20-1 TGCAGTGCGACCAATAACTATGGCTACACCTTC CSATNNYGYTF
TRBJ2-4 few TRBD2 TRBV11-2 TGCGCCAGCAGTTCAGGGCGGGGAGGGACCAAAAAGATTCAGTACTTC CASSSGRGGTKKIQYF
TRBJ2-5 many TRBD2 TRBV28 TGTGCCAGCAGTCCTAGCGGGCTTCAGGAGACCCAGTACTTC CASSPSGLQETQYF
TRBJ2-1 few TRBD1 TRBV7-2 TGTGCCAGCAGCACCGACGGGACAGGAAGGGGCAATGAGCAGTTCTTC CASSTDGTGRGNEQFF
TRBJ2-7 many NA TRBV7-2 TGTGCCAGCAGCTTAGGCGGGATCTCCTACGAGCAGTACTTC CASSLGGISYEQYF
TRBJ2-1 many NA TRBV5-1 TGCGCCAGCAGCTTAAGGTTGCGCACCCACAATGAGCAGTTCTTC CASSLRLRTHNEQFF
TRBJ2-5 few TRBD2 TRBV5-1 TGTGCCAGCAGCTTTGGTGGCTATAGCGGGACCATACCACAAGAGACCCAGTACTTC CASSFGGYSGTIPQETQYF
TRBJ2-5 many TRBD2 TRBV12-3/TRBV12-4 TGTGCCAGCGTCAGCGGGATGTGGGAGACCCAGTACTTC CASVSGMWETQYF
TRBJ2-1 many TRBD2 TRBV3-1 TGTGCCAGCAGCCAAGGGCGGGGCGGGAGCTCCTACAATGAGCAGTTCTTC CASSQGRGGSSYNEQFF
TRBJ2-1 few TRBD2 TRBV28 TGTGCCAGCAGTATAGCGGGAGGCTACAATGAGCAGTTCTTC CASSIAGGYNEQFF
TRBJ2-7 many TRBD1 TRBV7-6 TGTGCCAGCAGCTTATCAGGGGGCGTCTACGAGCAGTACTTC CASSLSGGVYEQYF
TRBJ2-1 many NA TRBV11-1 TGTGCCAGCAGCCTGGGGGGGGCTAGCGGATACAATGAGCAGTTCTTC CASSLGGASGYNEQFF
TRBJ1-4 many NA TRBV2 TGTGCCAGCAGGAGTGGAGGAGAAAAACTGTTTTTT CASRSGGEKLFF
TRBJ1-2 many NA TRBV7-2 TGTGCCAGCAGCCCCGACGGGACACTGTATTATGGCTACACCTTC CASSPDGTLYYGYTF
TRBJ1-1 many NA TRBV7-8 TGTGCCAGCAGCGCCGTTGATGGTGGAACTGAAGCTTTCTTT CASSAVDGGTEAFF
TRBJ1-2 many NA TRBV27 TGTGCCAGCAGTTTATTGGCCCGGCCCATCTATGGCTACACCTTC CASSLLARPIYGYTF
TRBJ2-1 many NA TRBV6-1 TGTGCCAGCTCGCGTATGAGTGAGCAGTTCTTC CASSRMSEQFF
TRBJ1-4 many NA TRBV3-1 TGTGCCAGCAGCCAAGCGGGACGGGATGAAAAACTGTTTTTT CASSQAGRDEKLFF
TRBJ2-3 many NA TRBV27 TGTGCCAGCAGTTTTTACGGGGACAGCACAGATACGCAGTATTTT CASSFYGDSTDTQYF
TRBJ2-7 many TRBD2 TRBV27 TGTGCCAGCAGTTGGGCTAGCGGGGCCTACGAGCAGTACTTC CASSWASGAYEQYF
TRBJ1-3 many NA TRBV7-2 TGTGCCAGCAGCTTAGGGGGCACGTCTGGAAACACCATATATTTT CASSLGGTSGNTIYF
TRBJ2-7 many TRBD2 TRBV20-1 TGCAGTGCTAGAGGGACGGAGGGACTAACCTACGAGCAGTACTTC CSARGTEGLTYEQYF
TRBJ2-1 many NA TRBV12-3/TRBV12-4 TGTGCCAGCACAACCGGCGGAGTTCGCGAGCAGTTCTTC CASTTGGVREQFF
TRBJ2-1 many TRBD2 TRBV5-6 TGTGCCAGCAGAGGACTAGCGGGAGAGGGAGAGCAGTTCTTC CASRGLAGEGEQFF